A selection of T cell receptor beta chains follows, all from one sample in a study of T cell repertoires in cytomegalovirus infection. TCRdb re-derived calls from the reads in MiXCR, one entry per CDR3 protein. In the table there are approximately 600,000 distinct CDR3 sequences, around two fifths of which are singletons. Their target antigens are unknown. The sample consisted of cultured PBMCs, taken from culture after CMV antigen stimulation. The receptor set was obtained from a human donor in good health (CMV status not recorded). Some clones in this sample may be carry-over from other donors' samples. CDR3s include the opening cysteine and the closing phenylalanine or tryptophan. D genes are given only for firm matches. Where a row states a size, it is once, few, many or the class of an expanded clone; other rows omit it.

16 | TRBJ2-1 | - | - | TRBV7-9 | TGTGCCAGCAGCCTACAGAGCAGGGGAGACGGCAATGAGCAGTTCTTC | CASSLQSRGDGNEQFF
14 | TRBJ1-4 | - | - | TRBV28 | TGTGCCAGCAGGGAGGGACGCACTAATGAAAAACTGTTTTTT | CASREGRTNEKLFF
16 | TRBJ2-3 | few | TRBD2 | TRBV4-1 | TGCGCCAGCAGCCAGAGCGGGGGAACCTTCACAGATACGCAGTATTTT | CASSQSGGTFTDTQYF
13 | TRBJ2-1 | - | - | TRBV27 | TGTGCCAGCAGTTTCGGAGCCTACAATGAGCAGTTCTTC | CASSFGAYNEQFF
16 | TRBJ1-4 | - | - | TRBV11-2 | TGTGCCAGCAGCTTATCGAGGTGGGGGACGGCAGAAAAACTGTTTTTT | CASSLSRWGTAEKLFF
14 | TRBJ2-3 | - | - | TRBV5-4 | TGTGCCAGCAGCGAACCCTTAAGCACAGATACGCAGTATTTT | CASSEPLSTDTQYF
14 | TRBJ2-5 | - | TRBD2 | TRBV12-3/TRBV12-4 | TGTGCCAGCAGTCCCCGGACTAGTTCAGAGACCCAGTACTTC | CASSPRTSSETQYF
13 | TRBJ2-5 | - | - | TRBV12-3/TRBV12-4 | TGTGCCAGCAGCCTGGTGGACTCCCAGACCCAGTACTTC | CASSLVDSQTQYF
14 | TRBJ2-3 | - | - | TRBV7-6 | TGTGCCAGCAGCGCGCTCGGTAGCACAGATACGCAGTATTTT | CASSALGSTDTQYF
14 | TRBJ2-1 | once | TRBD2 | TRBV25-1 | TGTGCCAGCCCCGAGGGACTACCGAACAATGAGCAGTTCTTC | CASPEGLPNNEQFF
13 | TRBJ1-1 | - | - | TRBV7-9 | TGTGCCAGCAGCTTCCCGGCCCACACTGAAGCTTTCTTT | CASSFPAHTEAFF
15 | TRBJ1-2 | - | TRBD1 | TRBV6-5 | TGTGCCAGCAGTTCGACCGGGACAGTGTCCTATGGCTACACCTTC | CASSSTGTVSYGYTF
13 | TRBJ2-2 | few | - | TRBV7-9 | TGTGCCAGCAGCTTATTAATAACCGGGGAGCTGTTTTTT | CASSLLITGELFF
16 | TRBJ1-5 | few | - | TRBV12-3/TRBV12-4 | TGTGCCAGCAGTTTATCAGGGTACTATAGCAATCAGCCCCAGCATTTT | CASSLSGYYSNQPQHF
13 | TRBJ2-7 | few | TRBD2 | TRBV7-9 | TGTGCCAGCAGGGGGAGGGCCTCCTACGAGCAGTACTTC | CASRGRASYEQYF
17 | TRBJ2-1 | few | TRBD2 | TRBV6-2/TRBV6-3 | TGTGCCAGCAGTCAGCCGGGACTAGCGGGACGACACAATGAGCAGTTCTTC | CASSQPGLAGRHNEQFF
16 | TRBJ2-4 | few | TRBD1 | TRBV11-2 | TGTGCCAGCAGCTTAGCCTACAGGGGGCATAAAAACATTCAGTACTTC | CASSLAYRGHKNIQYF
14 | TRBJ2-7 | - | - | TRBV20-1 | TGCAGTGCTAGATCGGCCAGGGGGGAGTACGAGCAGTACTTC | CSARSARGEYEQYF
12 | TRBJ2-1 | - | - | TRBV7-9 | TGTGCCAGCAGCTTAGACATAGGGAATCAGTTCTTC | CASSLDIGNQFF
13 | TRBJ2-7 | few | - | TRBV7-2 | TGTGCCAGCAGCTTATGGCGGTCCTACGAGCAGTACTTC | CASSLWRSYEQYF
17 | TRBJ2-2 | - | TRBD2 | TRBV7-6 | TGTGCCAGCAGCTTGGGTGCGGGAGGGCCGAACACCGGGGAGCTGTTTTTT | CASSLGAGGPNTGELFF
12 | TRBJ2-4 | few | - | TRBV4-2 | TGTGCCAGCAGCCAAGACCAAAACATTCAGTACTTC | CASSQDQNIQYF
14 | TRBJ2-7 | - | TRBD1 | TRBV10-2 | TGCGCCAGCAGTGAAGGACAGGGTACGGCGGAGCAGTACTTC | CASSEGQGTAEQYF
18 | TRBJ2-1 | few | TRBD2 | TRBV7-2 | TGTGCCAGCAGCCGGCGACTAGCGGGAGACGTACCCATTGGTGAGCAGTTCTTC | CASSRRLAGDVPIGEQFF
15 | TRBJ2-6 | few | - | TRBV12-3/TRBV12-4 | TGTGCCAGCACCTCTAGGGCGTCTGGGGCCAACGTCCTGACTTTC | CASTSRASGANVLTF
15 | TRBJ2-1 | - | - | TRBV7-2 | TGTGCCAGCAGCTTTACGGGGGAGGCGTACAATGAGCAGTTCTTC | CASSFTGEAYNEQFF
13 | TRBJ2-7 | - | - | TRBV5-1 | TGCGCCAGCAGAGGTGGAGGGGGCTACGAGCAGTACTTC | CASRGGGGYEQYF
12 | TRBJ1-6 | few | - | TRBV7-2 | TGTGCCAGCAGCTTCGAGAATTCACCCCTCCACTTT | CASSFENSPLHF
15 | TRBJ2-3 | - | TRBD1 | TRBV28 | TGTGCCAGCAGTTTCCGGGACAGGGGCACAGATACGCAGTATTTT | CASSFRDRGTDTQYF
15 | TRBJ2-1 | - | - | TRBV19 | TGTGCCAGTAGTGGTTTGACAGGCCACCCAAATGAGCAGTTCTTC | CASSGLTGHPNEQFF
15 | TRBJ2-3 | - | TRBD1 | TRBV7-6 | TGTGCCAGCAGCCCCCGGGACAGGGAGGAAGATACGCAGTATTTT | CASSPRDREEDTQYF
14 | TRBJ2-7 | - | - | TRBV25-1 | TGTGCCAGCAGTGAAGGAGGGACACTTCACGAGCAGTACTTC | CASSEGGTLHEQYF
16 | TRBJ2-1 | - | - | TRBV29-1 | TGCAGCGTTCAACTGATGGACCGTTCGGACCTCAATGAGCAGTTCTTC | CSVQLMDRSDLNEQFF
15 | TRBJ2-1 | - | - | TRBV7-8 | TGTGCCAGCAGCTTAGTAGGCGGGATTTACAATGAGCAGTTCTTC | CASSLVGGIYNEQFF
13 | TRBJ2-1 | - | - | TRBV12-3/TRBV12-4 | TGTGCCAGCAGTTTTATCGAGGGGATTGAGCAGTTCTTC | CASSFIEGIEQFF
15 | TRBJ2-5 | - | - | TRBV7-2 | TGTGCCAGCACCCTCGGGCGGTCCATGGGAGAGACCCAGTACTTC | CASTLGRSMGETQYF
20 | TRBJ2-7 | - | - | TRBV12-3/TRBV12-4 | TGTGCCAGCAGTTTAGCGCTGGTTGGGGGGGGGCAGGATGGGACCTACGAGCAGTACTTC | CASSLALVGGGQDGTYEQYF
18 | TRBJ2-7 | many | - | TRBV7-8 | TGTGCCAGCAGTCCTACTGGGCGGGGAGCCTACGATACCTACGAGCAGTACTTC | CASSPTGRGAYDTYEQYF
15 | TRBJ2-2 | - | - | TRBV7-2 | TGTGCCAGCAGCCCCTCCCCCAGGGCCACCGGGGAGCTGTTTTTT | CASSPSPRATGELFF